This is a list of T cell receptor beta chains from one sample in a study of cytomegalovirus exposure and HLA in healthy donors. Produced via immunoSEQ multiplex PCR; TCRdb's table is partial and in-frame only. The table has approximately 140,000 clones, 70% to 90% seen once. The sequenced sample consisted of PBMCs. These receptors all come from a middle-aged woman in good health and CMV-seropositive. Each CDR3 is given with its conserved first and last residue. The order of the fields is clone size, D gene, V gene, J gene, CDR3 protein, CDR3 DNA. The D gene is left open where the match is weak. Expanded clones are given a class, and other clones once, few, many or no size at all.

size: NA
D: TRBD2
V: TRBV7-9
J: TRBJ2-1
CDR3: CASSLPTSGRAIHEQFF
DNA: TGTGCCAGCAGCCTACCGACTAGCGGGAGGGCCATTCATGAGCAGTTCTTC

size: NA
D: TRBD1
V: TRBV7-8
J: TRBJ1-2
CDR3: CASSLLAGGHYGYTF
DNA: TGTGCCAGCAGCCTTCTGGCAGGGGGACACTATGGCTACACCTTC

size: NA
D: TRBD2
V: TRBV13
J: TRBJ2-7
CDR3: CASSSQRGPAYEQYF
DNA: TGTGCCAGCAGCTCACAGCGGGGACCCGCCTACGAGCAGTACTTC

size: once
D: TRBD2
V: TRBV27
J: TRBJ2-3
CDR3: CASSLYVPSGRSSTDTQYF
DNA: TGTGCCAGCAGTCTCTATGTCCCTAGCGGGAGATCGAGCACAGATACGCAGTATTTT

size: NA
D: NA
V: TRBV6-6
J: TRBJ2-1
CDR3: CASGDDRNYNEQFF
DNA: TGTGCCAGCGGGGACGACAGGAACTACAATGAGCAGTTCTTC

size: few
D: NA
V: TRBV6-5
J: TRBJ1-1
CDR3: CASSYSGQSLNTEAFF
DNA: TGTGCCAGCAGTTACTCGGGCCAATCCCTGAACACTGAAGCTTTCTTT

size: NA
D: TRBD1
V: TRBV27
J: TRBJ1-5
CDR3: CASSFTGVHQPQHF
DNA: TGTGCCAGCAGTTTTACAGGGGTTCATCAGCCCCAGCATTTT

size: NA
D: TRBD1
V: TRBV30
J: TRBJ2-7
CDR3: CAWDIRRGPNEQYF
DNA: TGTGCCTGGGATATTCGCAGGGGGCCTAACGAGCAGTACTTC

size: NA
D: NA
V: TRBV9
J: TRBJ1-1
CDR3: CASSVDWGDTEAFF
DNA: TGTGCCAGCAGCGTAGATTGGGGGGACACTGAAGCTTTCTTT

size: NA
D: TRBD1
V: TRBV19
J: TRBJ2-7
CDR3: CASSIGQGYEQYF
DNA: TGTGCCAGTAGTATAGGACAGGGCTACGAGCAGTACTTC

size: NA
D: NA
V: TRBV4-2
J: TRBJ2-7
CDR3: CASSQDIRTNYEQYF
DNA: TGTGCCAGCAGCCAAGATATTAGGACAAACTACGAGCAGTACTTC

size: NA
D: TRBD2
V: TRBV5-1
J: TRBJ2-7
CDR3: CASSLEGLAGDEQYF
DNA: TGCGCCAGCAGCTTGGAGGGACTAGCGGGAGACGAGCAGTACTTC

size: NA
D: TRBD1
V: TRBV7-3
J: TRBJ1-5
CDR3: CASSLTGQGNQPQHF
DNA: TGTGCCAGCAGCCTAACCGGACAGGGGAATCAGCCCCAGCATTTT

size: few
D: TRBD1
V: TRBV7-8
J: TRBJ1-5
CDR3: CASSSLGGRATQHF
DNA: TGTGCCAGCAGCTCGTTAGGGGGCCGGGCGACCCAGCATTTT

size: few
D: TRBD1
V: TRBV6-1
J: TRBJ1-5
CDR3: CASSEFWAGGQPQHF
DNA: TGTGCCAGCAGTGAATTTTGGGCAGGGGGCCAGCCCCAGCATTTT

size: NA
D: TRBD1
V: TRBV27
J: TRBJ1-2
CDR3: CASSLSGQGALHSYGYTF
DNA: TGTGCCAGCAGTTTATCGGGACAGGGGGCTTTACACAGCTATGGCTACACCTTC

size: NA
D: NA
V: TRBV30
J: TRBJ1-1
CDR3: CAWTSYPDKPEAFF
DNA: TGTGCCTGGACTTCGTACCCCGACAAACCTGAAGCTTTCTTT

size: NA
D: NA
V: TRBV30
J: TRBJ1-1
CDR3: CAWSVRTGMNTEAFF
DNA: TGTGCCTGGAGTGTCAGGACGGGGATGAACACTGAAGCTTTCTTT

size: NA
D: TRBD2
V: TRBV18
J: TRBJ2-7
CDR3: CASSPPSAGGYEQYF
DNA: TGTGCCAGCTCACCACCGTCAGCGGGGGGTTACGAGCAGTACTTC

size: NA
D: NA
V: TRBV5-5
J: TRBJ2-1
CDR3: CASSPDTFSYSYNEQFF
DNA: TGTGCCAGCAGCCCTGACACCTTTTCCTACTCCTACAATGAGCAGTTCTTC

size: NA
D: TRBD2
V: TRBV19
J: TRBJ2-6
CDR3: CASSIPFSRQRGGAGANVLTF
DNA: TGTGCCAGTAGTATCCCATTCTCGCGTCAGCGGGGGGGAGCCGGGGCCAACGTCCTGACTTTC

size: NA
D: TRBD2
V: TRBV9
J: TRBJ2-5
CDR3: CASSVDSGGWETQYF
DNA: TGTGCCAGCAGCGTAGACTCGGGAGGGTGGGAGACCCAGTACTTC